This paragraph covers one T cell receptor (beta chain) sequence. This clonotype was picked up a small number of times. The target of this receptor is not known. No much larger clone is present one base from it, and per-base qualities are unavailable. There are 13 amino acids in the CDR3, from cysteine to phenylalanine inclusive. This entry keeps only the CDR3 DNA: 39 bases, framed from base 1. Relative to germline, V is 6 bases shorter and J is 6 bases shorter, with 13 bases between their ends. CDR1 and CDR2 (MNHNS, SASEGT) derive from the germline V gene. TCR beta CDR3 regions were amplified from RNA transcripts. For the first round of RT-PCR on the TCR CDR3, the HTBI primer set was used together with the Qiagen OneStep RT-PCR kit. Libraries were constructed in a second round of multiplex PCR, after which size selection and purification were carried out. The libraries were sequenced on an Illumina HiSeq2000 using paired-end 100 bp reads. As for how the authors treated the data: SOAPnuke was used to process the raw data, removing reads that contained adapters or uncalled bases, had a mean Phred below 15, or lacked an exact match to the constant primer or identifier. COPE v1.2.5 was used to merge high-quality paired reads, and clonotypes were defined as unique nucleotide sequences. MiTCR v1.1 was used to align clonotypes to the IMGT TRBV, TRBD and TRBJ reference segments. Only V-J combinations with frequency above 0.0001, covering 99% to 99.2% of repertoires, were analysed. A TCS score was defined as the ratio of F50 (clonal expansion) to E x V (chaos), with BLOSUM62-based TCRdist applied between CDR3 peptides within each V-J. Welch's t-statistics and random forest reduced roughly 540 V-J features to 10 to 15, which were used in a naive Bayes classifier (R e1071). TCRdb reanalyzed the raw reads on its own, using fastp at Q25 for trimming and MiXCR for clone calling, and kept in-frame beta chains. Every distinct CDR3 protein forms one entry, paired with its most common genes and DNA. It is TCRdb's table, rather than the study itself, that gives the V and J calls and clone size. In all, the sample holds approximately 320,000 distinct CDR3 sequences, and 16% of those were seen once. Around 33% of the sample is taken by the ten largest.

This sample stems from a study of T cells in Graves' hyperthyroidism and ophthalmopathy (dated by TCRdb to the late 2010s). Context from the whole study: Peripheral blood samples were taken at the time of initial diagnosis, prior to any treatment. To identify TCR V-J signatures that set the groups apart, the researchers used a discovery cohort of more than 95 patients, made up of fewer than 50 with Graves' ophthalmopathy and 55 to 65 with stable Graves' hyperthyroidism. An independent validation cohort of under 20 hyperthyroidism patients and 15 or so patients who later progressed to ophthalmopathy tested prospective prediction of ophthalmopathy. For training and testing, the 100 or so patients in the discovery cohort were randomly divided in a 7:3 ratio. Thyroid tissue and blood T-cell repertoires from six or seven Graves' hyperthyroidism patients were also compared in the study. Once sampling was done, hyperthyroidism patients were given methimazole at a starting dose of 30 mg daily, whereas ophthalmopathy patients were given high-dose intravenous methylprednisolone. According to the paper, TCR Vbeta CDR3 sequencing was carried out on over 130 peripheral blood samples, which came from approximately 43 ophthalmopathy, approximately 72 hyperthyroidism and 17 progressor patients.

What the research found in general, with its limitations: In validation, progression to ophthalmopathy was predicted by the model with about 70% sensitivity and roughly 76% specificity, a median of approximately 6.5 months before onset. In cross-validation, a model built on a 13 V-J signature told ophthalmopathy apart from stable hyperthyroidism with approximately 90% sensitivity and approximately 81% specificity, and in testing the same model reached 80%/75%. Blood samples also contained most of the expanded thyroid clonotypes (frequency above 0.001), which suggests that blood repertoires may reflect thyroid immune responses. No statistical method was used to fix the sample size in advance, and group allocation was not hidden from the investigators.

Stable Graves' hyperthyroidism was defined as the absence of progression to ophthalmopathy over 18 months of follow-up. Hyperthyroidism patients were newly diagnosed, had a disease duration of under 2 months, and were aged 18 to 65 years. The study excluded patients with uncontrolled infections, other autoimmune diseases, pregnancy or lactation. Clinical symptoms, serum thyroxine and TRAb, thyroid ultrasound, and orbital computed tomography formed the basis for the diagnoses. Ficoll-Paque density gradient centrifugation was used to isolate PBMCs from under 11 ml of fresh peripheral blood. Trizol reagent was used to extract total RNA, and RNA quality was then checked on an Agilent 2100 Bioanalyzer.

The chain couples TRBV6-1 to TRBJ2-3; the D gene cannot be named for sure. This receptor was taken from a man aged 30 to 45 with Graves' hyperthyroidism. Sequenced input: blood. The CDR3 in this case is CASRRIGPDTQYF. The DNA sequence is given as TGTGCCAGCAGGAGAATTGGGCCGGATACGCAGTATTTT.